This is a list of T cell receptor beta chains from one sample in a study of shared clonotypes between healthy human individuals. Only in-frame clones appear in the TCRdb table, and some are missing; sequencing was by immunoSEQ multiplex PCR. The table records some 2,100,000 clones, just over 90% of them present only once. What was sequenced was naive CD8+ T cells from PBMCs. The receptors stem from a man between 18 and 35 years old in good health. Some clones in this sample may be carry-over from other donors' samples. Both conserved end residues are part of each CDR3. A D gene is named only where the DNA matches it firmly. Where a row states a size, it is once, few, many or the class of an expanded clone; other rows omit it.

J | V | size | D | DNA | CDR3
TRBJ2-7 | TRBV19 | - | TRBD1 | TGTGCCAGTAGTTCCCGCTCCGCCGGGACAGGGGACGAGCAGTACTTC | CASSSRSAGTGDEQYF
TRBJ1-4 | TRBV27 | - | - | TGTGCCAGCAGTTTAATGGGGAGCGTAAATGAAAAACTGTTTTTT | CASSLMGSVNEKLFF
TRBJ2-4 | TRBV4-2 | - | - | TGTGCCAGCAGCCAAGGGGGGGAAGGGACCAAAAACATTCAGTACTTC | CASSQGGEGTKNIQYF
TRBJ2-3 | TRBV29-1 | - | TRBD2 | TGCAGCGTTAATGGGCGGGGGAGCACAGATACGCAGTATTTT | CSVNGRGSTDTQYF
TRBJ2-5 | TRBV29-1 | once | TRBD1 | TGCAGCGTTGAAGATCAAGGACAGGGGGCCCAAGAGACCCAGTACTTC | CSVEDQGQGAQETQYF
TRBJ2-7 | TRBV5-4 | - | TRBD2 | TGTGCCAGCAGTCTGGCGGGGGTGGGCGAGCAGTACTTC | CASSLAGVGEQYF
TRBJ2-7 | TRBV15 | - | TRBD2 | TGTGCCACCAGCAAACTAGCGGGAGAGTACGAGCAGTACTTC | CATSKLAGEYEQYF
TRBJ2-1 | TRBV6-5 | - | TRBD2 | TGTGCCAGCAGTTACTCTATGACTAGCGGGAGGAATGAGCAGTTCTTC | CASSYSMTSGRNEQFF
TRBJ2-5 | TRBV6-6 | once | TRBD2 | TGTGCCAGCAGTCAGGGACTAGCGGGCCTACAAGAGACCCAGTACTTC | CASSQGLAGLQETQYF
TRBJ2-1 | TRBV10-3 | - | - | TGTGCCATCGGGCTAGCAGCCAGCAATGAGCAGTTCTTC | CAIGLAASNEQFF
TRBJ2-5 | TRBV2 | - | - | TGTGCCAGCAGTGAAATTCTGGCTAGCTGGGATCAAGAGACCCAGTACTTC | CASSEILASWDQETQYF
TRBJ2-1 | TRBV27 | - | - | TGTGCCAGTTCAAAGGGGGGTGAGCAGTTCTTC | CASSKGGEQFF
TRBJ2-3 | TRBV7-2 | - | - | TGTGCCAGCAGCCCGAGGGGGGATACGCAGTATTTT | CASSPRGDTQYF
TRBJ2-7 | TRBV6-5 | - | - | TGTGCCAGCAGTCTGTCGGGGCCCTACGAGCAGTACTTC | CASSLSGPYEQYF
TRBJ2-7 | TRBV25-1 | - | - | TGTGCCAGCGGGACTGAGGGCTACGAGCAGTACTTC | CASGTEGYEQYF
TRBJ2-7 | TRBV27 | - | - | TGTGCCAGCAGTCCTCCTAGGGGTGAGGTCTACGAGCAGTACTTC | CASSPPRGEVYEQYF
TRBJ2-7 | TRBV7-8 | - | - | TGTGCCAGCAGCCCCGGGGTACGCTCCTACGAGCAGTACTTC | CASSPGVRSYEQYF
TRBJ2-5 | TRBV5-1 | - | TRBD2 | TGCGCCAGCAGCATGACTAGCGGACAAGAGACCCAGTACTTC | CASSMTSGQETQYF
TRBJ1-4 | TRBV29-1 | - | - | TGCAGCGTACAGGGAAATGAAAAACTGTTTTTT | CSVQGNEKLFF
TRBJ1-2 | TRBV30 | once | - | TGTGCCTGGTTCGGCCCTCACCCGGGCTACACCTTC | CAWFGPHPGYTF
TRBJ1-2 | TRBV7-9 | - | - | TGTGCCAGCAGGGGACTCCCCGGAGGCTACACCTTC | CASRGLPGGYTF
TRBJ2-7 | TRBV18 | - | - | TGTGCCAGCTCACCGGACAACTACGAGCAGTACTTC | CASSPDNYEQYF
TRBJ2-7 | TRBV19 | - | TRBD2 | TGTGCCAGTAGTCGGACTAGCGGATTGGAGCAGTACTTC | CASSRTSGLEQYF